This T cell receptor beta chain was identified in a study of T cell repertoires in cytomegalovirus infection. Study details: CMV infection and matching HLA type were both indicated by public TCR beta signatures. Regarding the study as a whole: Public TCR beta family frequency separated CMV-and-HLA carriers, including in an independent cohort. Clonotypes of TCR beta that were HLA-C-restricted and CMV-specific dominated the ex vivo response.

This clonotype was seen only a few times. Its antigen is as yet unknown. Mismatch with germline at one junction end may stem from a read error. This CDR3 is 15 amino acids long. The germline V gene has CDR1 GTSNPN and CDR2 SVGIG (reference sequence). TCRdb redid the calling of the reads with MiXCR, one entry per CDR3 protein. This table has roughly 160,000 distinct CDR3 sequences, about 20% appearing once. Sample: CD8+ T cells from cultured PBMCs, taken from culture after CMV antigen stimulation. The receptor comes from a human donor in good health (CMV status not recorded). Some clones in this sample may be carry-over from other donors' samples. The rearrangement uses TRBV30 and TRBJ2-4; D tentatively reads TRBD1 or TRBD2 (5 bases each). The CDR3 sequence is CARSPPGTSKNIQYF. CDR3 sequence (DNA): TGTGCCAGGAGTCCACCCGGGACGTCGAAAAACATTCAGTACTTC. The full variable domain, rest sourced from reference TRBV30 and TRBJ2-4, is SQTIHQWPATLVQPVGSPLSLECTVEGTSNPNLYWYRQAAGRGLQLLFYSVGIGQISSEVPQNLSASRPQDRQFILSSKKLLLSDSGFYLCARSPPGTSKNIQYFGAGTRLSVL.